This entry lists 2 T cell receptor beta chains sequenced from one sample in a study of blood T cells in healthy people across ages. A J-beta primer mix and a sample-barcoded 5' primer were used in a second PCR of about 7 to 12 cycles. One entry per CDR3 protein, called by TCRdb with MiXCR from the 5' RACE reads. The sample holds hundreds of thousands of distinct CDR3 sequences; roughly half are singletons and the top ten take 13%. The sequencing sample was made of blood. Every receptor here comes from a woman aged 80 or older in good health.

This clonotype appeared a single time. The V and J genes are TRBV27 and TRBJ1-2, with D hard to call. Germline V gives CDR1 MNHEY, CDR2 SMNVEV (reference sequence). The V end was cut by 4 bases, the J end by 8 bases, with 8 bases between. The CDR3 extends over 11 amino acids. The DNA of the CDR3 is TGTGCCAGCAGTTGGTTCGTCGGCTACACCTTC. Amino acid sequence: CASSWFVGYTF.

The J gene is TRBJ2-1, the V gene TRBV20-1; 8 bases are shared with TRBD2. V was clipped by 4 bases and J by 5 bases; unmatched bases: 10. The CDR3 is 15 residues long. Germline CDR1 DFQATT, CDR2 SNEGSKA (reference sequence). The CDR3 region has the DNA TGCAGTGCTACGGATGTCGGGACTAGAAACAATGAGCAGTTCTTC. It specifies CSATDVGTRNNEQFF.